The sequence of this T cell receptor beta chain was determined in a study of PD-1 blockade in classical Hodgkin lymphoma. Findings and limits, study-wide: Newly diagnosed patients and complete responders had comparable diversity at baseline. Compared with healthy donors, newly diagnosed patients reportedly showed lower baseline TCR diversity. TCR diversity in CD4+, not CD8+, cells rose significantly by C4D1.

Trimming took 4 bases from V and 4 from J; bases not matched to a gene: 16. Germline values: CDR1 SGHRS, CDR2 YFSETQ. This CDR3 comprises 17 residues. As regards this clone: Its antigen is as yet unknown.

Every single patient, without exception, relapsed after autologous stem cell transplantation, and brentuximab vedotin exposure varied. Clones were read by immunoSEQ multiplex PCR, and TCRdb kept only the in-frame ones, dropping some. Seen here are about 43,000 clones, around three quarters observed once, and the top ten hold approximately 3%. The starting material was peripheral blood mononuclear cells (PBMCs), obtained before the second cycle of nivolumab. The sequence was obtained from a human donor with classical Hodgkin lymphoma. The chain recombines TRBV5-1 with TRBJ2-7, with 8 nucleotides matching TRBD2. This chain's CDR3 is CASSPTTSGQTGYEQYF. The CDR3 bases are TGCGCCAGCAGCCCGACCACTAGCGGCCAAACGGGATACGAGCAGTACTTC.